Shown below are 31 T cell receptor beta chains from a single sample sequenced in a study of T cell clonality in common variable immunodeficiency. Regarding the study as a whole: Common variable immunodeficiency TCR beta sequences reportedly had fewer deletions and N-nucleotide insertions.

Their antigen targets remain unknown. Clones were sequenced by immunoSEQ multiplex PCR, and TCRdb holds only the in-frame ones, with some missing. The sample includes approximately 28,000 clones, none of them occurring once. Sequences were obtained from peripheral blood mononuclear cells. The receptors come from a human donor with common variable immunodeficiency.

This clone was detected many times. The CDR3 extends 3 residues past the end of the read, so its final part is completed from the germline J gene. This rearrangement joins TRBV20-1 to TRBJ1-2, with a tentative D call TRBD1 (5 bases). CDR1 is DFQATT, CDR2 SNEGSKA, per germline (reference sequence). Trimming took off 6 bases at V and 2 bases at J, with 10 bases between the two ends. This CDR3 is built from 12 residues. CDR3: CSATGRNYGYTF. Partial CDR3 DNA: TGCAGTGCAACAGGACGGAACTATGGC.

This clone has ten or more counts. The CDR3 reads CASSARAGDGYTF. CDR3 DNA, as far as it was read: TGTGCCAGCAGCGCGAGGGCGGGGGATGGC. The rearrangement uses TRBV5-4 and TRBJ1-2; D is possibly TRBD1 (5 bases). From the germline J gene comes the end of the CDR3, since the read stops 3 residues before it. Germline CDR1 reads SGHNT; CDR2 reads YYREEE (reference sequence). V was cut by 4 bases and J by 6 bases, with 13 bases left in between. This CDR3 has 13 residues. Full variable domain (remainder filled in from reference TRBV5-4 and TRBJ1-2): ETGVTQSPTHLIKTRGQQVTLRCSSQSGHNTVSWYQQALGQGPQFIFQYYREEENGRGNFPPRFSGLQFPNYSSELNVNALELDDSALYLCASSARAGDGYTFGSGTRLTVV.

In its sample, this clone was seen many times. From the germline J gene comes the end of the CDR3, since the read stops 3 residues before it. The chain employs TRBV7-2 and TRBJ2-1, with D maybe TRBD2 (6 bases). The germline gives CDR1 SGHTA, CDR2 FQGNSA. This CDR3 is built from 14 residues. Trimming took 3 bases from V and 6 from J, leaving 12 bases between them. CDR3 DNA, as far as it was read: TGTGCCAGCAGCTTTGGGGGGTCGGGCAATGAG. Translation: CASSFGGSGNE. Given in full, the CDR3 is CASSFGGSGNEQFF.

Many counts were recorded for this clone. The read is 3 residues too short to cover the CDR3 end, so that end is filled in from the germline J gene. The chain has TRBV19 and TRBJ2-6; a weak D match, TRBD2 (5 bases). Germline CDR1 reads LNHDA; CDR2 reads SQIVND (reference sequence). This CDR3 region has 14 residues. V lost 8 bases to trimming and J lost 3 bases, with 11 bases between them. CDR3 protein: CASVGVGGANVLTF. The DNA read from the CDR3 is TGTGCCAGTGTCGGGGTAGGTGGGGCCAACGTC.

The table lists this clone with many counts. The read gets to within 3 residues of the CDR3 end, and the germline J gene fills in the rest. The genes are TRBV5-5 and TRBJ2-3, with D maybe TRBD1 (5 bases). V was trimmed by 0 bases and J by 0 bases, leaving 5 bases between them. The CDR3 loop spans 14 amino acids. CDR1 is SGHKS and CDR2 is YYEKEE in the germline V gene (reference sequence). Here the CDR3 reads CASSLAGSTDTQYF. The sequenced CDR3 bases are TGTGCCAGCAGCTTGGCAGGGAGCACAGATACG.

In its sample, this clone was seen many times. The CDR3 is cut off 3 residues early in the read; its end comes from the germline J gene. The chain couples TRBV9 to TRBJ2-6; 8 positions match TRBD1. Germline assignment: CDR1 SGDLS and CDR2 YYNGEE. Trimming took 4 bases from V and 0 from J; bases not matched to a gene: 9. The CDR3 totals 18 residues. The sequenced CDR3 bases are TGTGCCAGCAGCCTCCGGGACAGGATATCCTCTGGGGCCAACGTC. Its protein product is CASSLRDRISSGANV. In full, the CDR3 reads CASSLRDRISSGANVLTF.

In regard to this clone: The read halts 3 residues ahead of the CDR3 end, with the missing end drawn from the germline J gene. The gene calls are TRBV19 and TRBJ2-5, with 8 bases fitting TRBD1. This CDR3 has 18 residues. Losses at the gene ends were 3 bases for V and 1 base for J; bases not matched to a gene: 13. Germline-derived CDR1 and CDR2 are LNHDA and SQIVND (reference sequence). The CDR3 sequence is CASSMGSGQGAGQETQYF. The sequenced CDR3 bases are TGTGCCAGTAGTATGGGATCAGGCCAGGGGGCCGGCCAAGAGACC. Looking up the rest from reference TRBV19 and TRBJ2-5 gives the full variable domain: DGGITQSPKYLFRKEGQNVTLSCEQNLNHDAMYWYRQDPGQGLRLIYYSQIVNDFQKGDIAEGYSVSREKKESFPLTVTSAQKNPTAFYLCASSMGSGQGAGQETQYFGPGTRLLVL.

This clone was seen ten or more times. The CDR3 end is not reached by the read, which stops 3 residues before it; the germline J gene fills it in. The J gene is TRBJ2-5, the V gene TRBV30; D remains unclear. Trimming took 1 base from V and 4 from J, leaving 10 bases between them. This CDR3 contains 13 residues. Germline assignment: CDR1 GTSNPN and CDR2 SVGIG (reference sequence). The CDR3 reads CAWSGCAAETQYF. The CDR3 bases that were read are TGTGCCTGGAGTGGGTGCGCCGCAGAGACC.

This clone came up a few times. The CDR3 goes on 3 residues after the read ends, and that part is filled in from the germline J gene. The rearrangement links TRBV11-2 to TRBJ2-7; TRBD1 agrees at 9 bases. V lost 2 bases to trimming and J lost 6 bases; unmatched junction nucleotides: 5. The CDR3 is made up of 14 amino acids. Germline CDR1 reads SGHAT; CDR2 reads FQNNGV. This chain's CDR3 is CASSLNRGLLEQYF. CDR3 DNA (partial): TGTGCCAGCAGCTTAAACAGGGGGCTTCTCGAG.

About this clone: The read terminates 3 residues ahead of where the CDR3 ends, so the germline J gene completes it. This chain links TRBV11-2 with TRBJ2-7, with D possibly matching TRBD1 (7 bases). The CDR3 is 14 residues long. CDR1 is SGHAT, CDR2 FQNNGV, per germline. Trimming cost V 6 bases and J 5 bases, with 17 bases left between them. The sequenced CDR3 bases are TGTGCCAGCAGATGGGAGACAGGGAGGAACGAG. It codes for CASRWETGRNE. The full CDR3 is CASRWETGRNEQYF.

There are many counts of this clone. Incomplete CDR3 DNA: TGCAGTGCTAGGAGGGAAAAA. Its protein is CSARREK. The entire CDR3 reads CSARREKLFF. The J gene is TRBJ1-4, the V gene TRBV20-1, with D unresolved. The read ends 3 residues shy of where the CDR3 ends; the end is completed using the germline J gene. Germline V gene data show CDR1 as DFQATT and CDR2 as SNEGSKA (reference sequence). V lost 3 bases and J lost 8, with 4 bases in between. The CDR3 spans 10 residues.

In the case of this clone: An end of the junction differs from the germline gene, which may be a read error. The sequence runs out 3 residues before the end of the CDR3; the remainder is reconstructed from the germline J gene. V and J are TRBV5-6 and TRBJ1-6; 7 nucleotides match TRBD1. Germline assignment: CDR1 SGHDT and CDR2 YYEEEE. The CDR3 loop spans 14 amino acids. CDR3 bases read: TGTGCCAGCAGCCGGGACAGCTATAAGTCACCC. Its translation is CASSRDSYKSP. The full CDR3 protein is CASSRDSYKSPLHF. Looking up the rest from reference TRBV5-6 and TRBJ1-6 gives the full variable domain: DAGVTQSPTHLIKTRGQQVTLRCSPKSGHDTVSWYQQALGQGPQFIFQYYEEEERQRGNFPDRFSGHQFPNYSSELNVNALLLGDSALYLCASSRDSYKSPLHFGNGTRLTVT.

The sample holds a few counts of this clone. The CDR3 sequence is CSVSGGTNEKLFF. The DNA read from the CDR3 is TGCAGCGTTAGTGGGGGCACTAATGAAAAA. The chain links TRBV29-1 to TRBJ1-4; tentatively, D is TRBD1 (6 bases). With the read ending 3 residues before the CDR3 end, the germline J gene is used to fill in that end. V lost 5 bases to trimming and J lost 2 bases, with 9 bases between them. Germline CDR1 is SQVTM and CDR2 is ANQGSEA. The CDR3 covers 13 residues.

This clone was picked up many times. The read ends 3 residues early relative to the CDR3; the germline J gene fills the gap. This sequence joins TRBV4-1 and TRBJ1-6; possibly TRBD1 for D (6 bases). Trimming removed 0 bases at V and 5 bases at J, with 8 bases between. CDR1 is MGHRA and CDR2 is YSYEKL in the germline V gene. The CDR3 totals 15 residues. Partial CDR3 DNA: TGCGCCAGCAGCCAAGACCAGGGGAATAATTCACCC. It encodes CASSQDQGNNSP. The full CDR3 protein reads CASSQDQGNNSPLHF.

In the case of this clone: The read ends 3 residues shy of where the CDR3 ends; the end is completed using the germline J gene. The chain joins TRBV19 to TRBJ1-5; D remains ambiguous. CDR3 size: 16 residues. Germline V gives CDR1 LNHDA, CDR2 SQIVND (reference sequence). Trimming removed 5 bases from V and 1 base from J, with 15 bases in between. CDR3 DNA, as far as it was read: TGTGCCAGTAGTTTCAGACACAGTTTGAGCAATCAGCCC. This sequence encodes CASSFRHSLSNQP. From start to end, the CDR3 is CASSFRHSLSNQPQHF.

This clone was picked up a small number of times. The sequence runs out 3 residues before the end of the CDR3; the remainder is reconstructed from the germline J gene. The genes are TRBV20-1 and TRBJ2-7, with a tentative D call TRBD1 (6 bases). Germline V gives CDR1 DFQATT, CDR2 SNEGSKA (reference sequence). The CDR3 covers 11 residues. V lost 3 bases and J 5 bases, leaving 8 bases between the germline ends. Incomplete CDR3 DNA: TGCAGTGCTAGGACAGGCCACGAG. This sequence encodes CSARTGHE. The full CDR3 is CSARTGHEQYF.

Notes on this clone: The sequenced fragment ends 3 residues before the CDR3 boundary, so the rest is inferred from the germline J gene. The rearrangement uses TRBV7-9 and TRBJ1-2; TRBD1 might be the D (6 bases). V was cut by 3 bases and J by 4 bases, with 6 bases left in between. Germline V CDR1 and CDR2: SEHNR, FQNEAQ (reference sequence). The CDR3 is 12 amino acids. The CDR3 bases that were read are TGTGCCAGCAGCTTGGACAGCTATGGC. This gives the protein CASSLDSYG. In full, the CDR3 is CASSLDSYGYTF. Variable domain in full (rest from reference TRBV7-9 and TRBJ1-2): DTGVSQNPRHKITKRGQNVTFRCDPISEHNRLYWYRQTLGQGPEFLTYFQNEAQLEKSRLLSDRFSAERPKGSFSTLEIQRTEQGDSAMYLCASSLDSYGYTFGSGTRLTVV.

About this clone itself: The observed sequence ends 3 residues before the CDR3 terminus, with the missing tail filled in from the germline J gene. The chain couples TRBV30 to TRBJ2-4; maybe TRBD2 (6 bases). Germline-derived CDR1 and CDR2 are GTSNPN and SVGIG (reference sequence). The V gene lost 2 bases and the J gene lost 9 bases, with 26 bases spanning the gap. This CDR3 spans 17 amino acids. CDR3 sequence reads: CAWSPNPVAAGGGIQYF. CDR3 bases read: TGTGCCTGGAGTCCGAACCCCGTAGCGGCCGGGGGTGGCATT.

This clone was counted ten times or more. The sequenced fragment ends 3 residues before the CDR3 boundary, so the rest is inferred from the germline J gene. The chain recombines TRBV7-6 with TRBJ1-1; D possibly corresponds to TRBD1 (6 bases). Germline lookup yields CDR1 SGHVS and CDR2 FNYEAQ. The CDR3 runs to 13 residues. Trimming stripped 5 bases from V and 1 base from J, with 8 bases between. The part of the CDR3 DNA that was read is TGTGCCAGCAGCGAACAGGGGAACACTGAA. Residues: CASSEQGNTE. The CDR3 in its entirety is CASSEQGNTEAFF. Variable domain in full (rest from reference TRBV7-6 and TRBJ1-1): GAGVSQSPRYKVTKRGQDVALRCDPISGHVSLYWYRQALGQGPEFLTYFNYEAQQDKSGLPNDRFSAERPEGSISTLTIQRTEQRDSAMYRCASSEQGNTEAFFGQGTRLTVV.

This clone was picked up many times. The read falls 3 residues short of the CDR3 end, and the missing part is taken from the germline J gene. The rearrangement joins TRBV19 to TRBJ1-1, with D possibly being TRBD1 (6 bases). Germline V gene sequence: CDR1 LNHDA, CDR2 SQIVND (reference sequence). The CDR3 sequence is 13 residues long. The V gene lost 10 bases and the J gene lost 4 bases, with 16 bases spanning the gap. The part of the CDR3 DNA that was read is TGTGCCACTACGCAATCACAGGGCACTGAA. This translates into CATTQSQGTE. The whole CDR3 protein reads CATTQSQGTEAFF.

This clone was detected only a few times. The CDR3 end is not reached by the read, which stops 3 residues before it; the germline J gene fills it in. The chain couples TRBV30 to TRBJ2-1, with 12 nucleotides matching TRBD2. Germline loops: CDR1 GTSNPN, CDR2 SVGIG (reference sequence). CDR3 length: 16 residues. J lost 7 bases, V lost 0 bases, and 7 bases had no gene match. The CDR3 loop reads CAWSVKTSGRKNEQFF. CDR3 DNA, as far as it was read: TGTGCCTGGAGTGTAAAGACTAGCGGGAGAAAAAATGAG.

This clone was detected many times. The sequenced fragment ends 3 residues before the CDR3 boundary, so the rest is inferred from the germline J gene. The chain uses TRBV20-1 and TRBJ2-1; 13 bases fit TRBD2. The CDR3 runs to 17 residues. The germline CDR1 and CDR2 sequences are DFQATT and SNEGSKA (reference sequence). The V and J ends lost 6 bases and 0 bases, in that order; junction bases with no gene match: 8. Incomplete CDR3 DNA: TGCAGTGCCCGGGGACTAGCGGGACCTTACTCCTACAATGAG. Translated: CSARGLAGPYSYNE. The complete CDR3 protein is CSARGLAGPYSYNEQFF.

This clone was seen at least ten times. Read data end 3 residues before the CDR3 end; the end is taken from the germline J gene. The rearrangement joins TRBV20-1 to TRBJ2-3, with 10 bases identical to TRBD2. The CDR3 consists of 16 residues. Trimming cost V 0 bases and J 4 bases; bases outside gene matches: 7. CDR1 is DFQATT and CDR2 is SNEGSKA in the germline V gene (reference sequence). The part of the CDR3 DNA that was read is TGCAGTGCTAGAGATCGCCTAGCGGGAGAATCAGATACG. Translating gives CSARDRLAGESDT. The entire CDR3 sequence reads CSARDRLAGESDTQYF.

This clone appeared many times. The missing CDR3 end, 3 residues past where the read stops, is filled in from the germline J gene. The chain recombines TRBV18 with TRBJ2-5; TRBD2 matches at 10 bases. The CDR3 length is 16 residues. The germline CDR1 and CDR2 sequences are KGHSH and LQKENI. V shed 2 bases and J 2 bases; nucleotides not matched to a gene: 5. CDR3: CASSPVRTSGQETQYF. The DNA read from the CDR3 is TGTGCCAGCTCACCAGTTAGGACTAGCGGACAAGAGACC. The full variable domain, completed using reference TRBV18 and TRBJ2-5, is NAGVMQNPRHLVRRRGQEARLRCSPMKGHSHVYWYRQLPEEGLKFMVYLQKENIIDESGMPKERFSAEFPKEGPSILRIQQVVRGDSAAYFCASSPVRTSGQETQYFGPGTRLLVL.

Concerning this clone: Coverage ceases 3 residues before the CDR3 finishes, and the germline J gene fills in the end. This chain links TRBV18 with TRBJ2-2, with 8 bases fitting TRBD2. V was pared by 3 bases and J by 4 bases, with 13 bases of the junction left unmatched. This CDR3 has 18 amino acids. Germline CDR1 KGHSH, CDR2 LQKENI. The CDR3 DNA, read in part, is TGTGCCAGCTCACCGGCTTTGCGGCTAGCGGGCCTCACCGGGGAG. Translated, it gives CASSPALRLAGLTGE. The full CDR3 protein is CASSPALRLAGLTGELFF. The full variable domain, completed using reference TRBV18 and TRBJ2-2, is NAGVMQNPRHLVRRRGQEARLRCSPMKGHSHVYWYRQLPEEGLKFMVYLQKENIIDESGMPKERFSAEFPKEGPSILRIQQVVRGDSAAYFCASSPALRLAGLTGELFFGEGSRLTVL.

As regards this clone: The sequenced fragment ends 3 residues before the CDR3 boundary, so the rest is inferred from the germline J gene. The V and J genes are TRBV2 and TRBJ2-3; 12 nucleotides align to TRBD2. The CDR3 has 15 residues. The germline V gene has CDR1 SNHLY and CDR2 FYNNEI. The ends lost 4 bases at V and 5 bases at J; junction bases unmatched: 4. CDR3 DNA (partial): TGTGCCAGCAGTGGACTAGCGGGAGTTATAGATACG. This sequence encodes CASSGLAGVIDT. The complete CDR3 protein is CASSGLAGVIDTQYF.

This clone was detected ten times or more. Read data end 3 residues before the CDR3 end; the end is taken from the germline J gene. The V call is TRBV28, the J call TRBJ2-7; D call uncertain. V dropped 6 bases and J dropped 3 bases, with 12 bases sitting between them. This CDR3 has 13 residues. Germline V gene lookup returns CDR1 MDHEN and CDR2 SYDVKM. The sequenced CDR3 bases are TGTGCCAGCAGGAGCAGCGTGGTCTACGAG. It specifies CASRSSVVYE. The entire CDR3 protein is CASRSSVVYEQYF.

This clone was counted many times. The CDR3 goes on 3 residues after the read ends, and that part is filled in from the germline J gene. This chain connects TRBV10-3 to TRBJ2-7; TRBD2 matches 15 bases. The V gene's germline CDR1 is ENHRY and CDR2 SYGVKD. V shed 6 bases, J shed 0 bases, and the junction held 9 bases outside the gene matches. The CDR3 totals 18 residues. The DNA read from the CDR3 is TGTGCCATCAGGAACGGAGGGACTAGCGGGGGGAGCTCCTACGAG. It translates to CAIRNGGTSGGSSYE. The full CDR3 reads CAIRNGGTSGGSSYEQYF.

The table lists this clone with many counts. The CDR3 end falls 3 residues outside the read, so it is completed with the germline J gene. This chain links TRBV20-1 with TRBJ2-7, with D maybe TRBD2 (5 bases). Trimming took off 2 bases at V and 6 bases at J, with 17 bases between the two ends. The CDR3 covers 14 residues. Germline V gene lookup returns CDR1 DFQATT and CDR2 SNEGSKA (reference sequence). The sequenced part of the CDR3 DNA is TGCAGTGCTAGACCCACGGGGATCGGATTCGAG. Its protein product is CSARPTGIGFE. The full CDR3 reads CSARPTGIGFEQYF.

On this clone: The CDR3 end is not reached by the read, which stops 3 residues before it; the germline J gene fills it in. This chain joins TRBV19 and TRBJ2-7, with D unclear. V lost 5 bases, J lost 0 bases, and 8 bases lay in between. The CDR3 is made up of 13 amino acids. Looked up from germline, CDR1 is LNHDA and CDR2 is SQIVND (reference sequence). Incomplete CDR3 DNA: TGTGCCAGTAGTTGGCAGAGCTCCTACGAG. Encoded protein: CASSWQSSYE. The CDR3 in full is CASSWQSSYEQYF.

At least ten counts were recorded for this clone. The DNA ends 3 residues before the CDR3 does, and the rest of the CDR3 is filled in from the germline J gene. The rearrangement joins TRBV5-1 to TRBJ2-7; maybe TRBD1 (6 bases). V was pared by 0 bases and J by 5 bases, with 15 bases between. The germline CDR1 and CDR2 sequences are SGHRS and YFSETQ. The CDR3 sequence is 15 residues long. Partial CDR3 DNA: TGCGCCAGCAGCTTGGAGGGGGTGTATAGCAACGAG. It encodes CASSLEGVYSNE. The entire CDR3 protein reads CASSLEGVYSNEQYF.